This TCR beta chain was identified in a study of Ad26.COV2.S vaccination and SARS-CoV-2 variants. Details on this clone: Its specificity is unknown.

The CDR3 contains 14 residues. The germline V gene encodes CDR1 MNHEY and CDR2 SVGEGT. V was cut by 6 bases and J by 6 bases, with 17 bases left in between. Sequencing was performed with immunoSEQ multiplex PCR; in TCRdb, only in-frame clones are kept and a portion is missing. Found here are about 350,000 clones, about 90% of them singletons; the top ten hold 3% to 5%. Broader study findings: Measures of TCR breadth and depth may have fallen short of total T cell responses. Marked by substantial breadth, spike-specific CD8+ and CD4+ T cell responses were reportedly seen after vaccination. Vaccinees displayed broader spike-specific TCR repertoires than placebo recipients.

The material sequenced was peripheral blood, taken after recovery from COVID-19. The receptor comes from a human donor who had recovered from COVID-19. The chain uses TRBV6-2 or TRBV6-3 and TRBJ1-2, with a weak D call TRBD1 (5 bases). CDR3 nucleotides: TGTGCCAGCAGCCCGCAGGGTGTGGGGCATGGCTACACCTTC. This encodes CASSPQGVGHGYTF.